The table lists the clone carrying this T cell receptor beta chain with a count of one. Produced via immunoSEQ multiplex PCR; TCRdb's table is partial and in-frame only. The table includes 45,000 to 70,000 clones, more than 85% detected once. These data originate in a study of T cell changes during pregnancy in multiple sclerosis. Trimming pared 2 bases from V and 4 bases from J, leaving 12 bases between. This CDR3 has 14 residues. Germline CDR1 and CDR2: SGHDT and YYEEEE. The rearrangement uses TRBV5-6 and TRBJ1-1; D unresolved. This sequence originates from a female donor in good health, enrolled as a control in a pregnancy study. Source: peripheral blood, taken in the third trimester of pregnancy. This chain's CDR3 is CASSLTGLGTEAFF. The DNA of the CDR3 is TGTGCCAGCAGCTTAACGGGTTTGGGCACTGAAGCTTTCTTT.